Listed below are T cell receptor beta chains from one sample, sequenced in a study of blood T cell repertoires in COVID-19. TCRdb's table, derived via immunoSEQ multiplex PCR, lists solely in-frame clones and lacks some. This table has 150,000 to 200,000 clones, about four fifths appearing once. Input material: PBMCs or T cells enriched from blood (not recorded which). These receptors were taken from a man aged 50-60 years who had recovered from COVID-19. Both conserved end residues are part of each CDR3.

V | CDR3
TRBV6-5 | CASRGPGQPQHF
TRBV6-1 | CASSDRGTVTDTQYF
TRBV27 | CASSRTSPDTQYF
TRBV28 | CASSLLIPRGTQYF
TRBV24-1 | CATSDGRDNSYEQYF
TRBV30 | CAWREKGLSGNTIYF
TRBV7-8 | CASSLGPQGTNQPQHF
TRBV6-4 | CASSETTVPGELFF
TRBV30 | CAWSWAGGLGNIQYF
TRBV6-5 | CASWTGGETEAFF
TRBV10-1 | CASSSSGDTQYF
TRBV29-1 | CSVDRTSEAKNIQYF
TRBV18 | CATRGQMSYGYTF
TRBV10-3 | CATLKDSSGSPLHF
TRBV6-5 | CASSWTGAGAYEQYF
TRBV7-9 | CASSPTVPSPLHF
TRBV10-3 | CAISDTGGAGEQYF
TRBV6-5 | CASSGQNYNEQFF
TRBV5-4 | CASSFPDRGYNSPLHF
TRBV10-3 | CAIRSSQTGSGTGELFF
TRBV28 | CASGFPGGMETQYF
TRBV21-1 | CASSSRTGKYEKLFF
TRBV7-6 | CASSLAHIGTGSYEQYF
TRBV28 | CASRVSGALSYEQYF
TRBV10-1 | CASSPTDFTDTQYF
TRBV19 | CASSREGRPMNTEAFF
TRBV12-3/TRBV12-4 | CASSQQRGNIQYF
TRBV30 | CAWSVPGEPQHF
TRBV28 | CASSLMLGRDNQPQHF
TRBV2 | CASSRDRGDYNEQFF
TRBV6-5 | CASSPLTEGGQPQHF